A single sample gave rise to the 23 T cell receptor beta chains below, sequenced in a study of regulatory T cells in long-lasting Graves disease. Time point noted: newly diagnosed GD, antithyroid drugs for less than 3 months. Following extraction of RNA from PBMCs, that RNA was used to make the TCR library. Libraries of TCR beta came from iRepertoire HTBI primers plus Arm-PCR of CDR3 regions. MiXCR, applied by TCRdb to the multiplex PCR reads, yields one record per CDR3 protein. In the table there are about 350,000 distinct CDR3 sequences, over 15% of which are singletons. The same specimen was also included in a second study, on T cells in Graves' hyperthyroidism and ophthalmopathy.

Sequences were derived from peripheral blood mononuclear cells (PBMCs), sampled at new diagnosis, from a patient treated with antithyroid drugs. The receptor source for this set is a man aged 35 to 55 with Graves disease.

This clonotype was observed a few times. The V and J genes are TRBV6-1 and TRBJ2-6; either TRBD1 or TRBD2 may fit D (5 bases each). The germline CDR1 and CDR2 sequences are MNHNS and SASEGT. V dropped 11 bases and J dropped 1 base, with 9 bases sitting between them. CDR3 length: 13 residues. In DNA form, the CDR3 reads TGTGCCGGGGGACGTTCTGGGGCCAACGTCCTGACTTTC. It yields the protein CAGGRSGANVLTF.

This clonotype has at least ten counts. In DNA form, the CDR3 reads TGTGCCAGCAGTGAAGCTACGGGGGGCCAAGAGACCCAGTACTTC. It yields the protein CASSEATGGQETQYF. The chain joins TRBV6-1 to TRBJ2-5; 7 nucleotides agree with TRBD2. Germline V CDR1 and CDR2: MNHNS, SASEGT. The CDR3 spans 15 residues. Trimming removed 0 bases from V and 1 base from J; junction bases left unmatched: 2.

As concerns this clonotype: The CDR3 end shows no conserved phenylalanine or tryptophan, and so a read error is likely. The V gene is TRBV2, the J gene TRBJ2-3, with 10 bases fitting TRBD2. Germline-derived CDR1 and CDR2 are SNHLY and FYNNEI. The CDR3 covers 16 residues. The junction had 7 bases not matched to a gene; V was cut back by 6 bases and J by 1 base. The CDR3 here is CASSLLLAGGTDTQYL. The CDR3 DNA reads TGTGCCAGCAGCCTTCTTCTAGCGGGGGGCACAGATACGCAGTATCTT.

The sample holds many counts of this clonotype. The chain carries TRBV2 and TRBJ1-2; TRBD1 aligns across 9 bases. From germline, CDR1 is SNHLY and CDR2 FYNNEI. Trimming took 0 bases from V and 7 from J; bases not matched to a gene: 9. The length of the CDR3 is 16 residues. The CDR3 DNA sequence: TGTGCCAGCAGTGAAGCTCGCGGGACAGGGCAGGGTGGCTACACCTTC. Translation: CASSEARGTGQGGYTF.

In this sample, this clonotype turned up many times. The rearrangement joins TRBV7-8 to TRBJ2-3; no clear D gene. In germline, CDR1 is SGHVS, CDR2 FQNEAQ. The CDR3 is 14 amino acids. Trimming removed 5 bases from V and 0 bases from J, with 9 bases in between. CDR3 residues: CASSNIDSTDTQYF. The CDR3 DNA sequence: TGTGCCAGCAGCAACATCGACAGCACAGATACGCAGTATTTT. Variable domain in full (rest from reference TRBV7-8 and TRBJ2-3): GAGVSQSPRYKVAKRGQDVALRCDPISGHVSLFWYQQALGQGPEFLTYFQNEAQLDKSGLPSDRFFAERPEGSVSTLKIQRTQQEDSAVYLCASSNIDSTDTQYFGPGTRLTVL.

This clonotype was seen ten or more times. CDR3 sequence reads: CASRWGQLEGELFF. For the CDR3, the DNA is TGTGCCAGCAGATGGGGACAGCTTGAAGGGGAGCTGTTTTTT. The chain links TRBV6-1 to TRBJ2-2, with 7 bases aligning to TRBD1. Germline loops: CDR1 MNHNS, CDR2 SASEGT. V gave up 6 bases and J gave up 8 bases; unmatched junction bases: 9. This CDR3 is 14 amino acids long.

The V gene is TRBV9, the J gene TRBJ2-5, with D tentatively TRBD2 (6 bases). The CDR3 consists of 16 residues. Germline assignment: CDR1 SGDLS and CDR2 YYNGEE. Trimming took 0 bases from V and 1 from J, leaving 13 bases between them. CDR3 region: CASSVGAQRAQETQYF. CDR3 bases: TGTGCCAGCAGCGTAGGCGCCCAGCGGGCCCAAGAGACCCAGTACTTC.

This clonotype was seen only a few times. The J gene is TRBJ2-1, the V gene TRBV6-5; D call uncertain. Germline V gene data show CDR1 as MNHEY and CDR2 as SVGAGI. V shed 4 bases and J shed 7 bases, with 5 bases lying between them. This CDR3 region has 11 residues. This chain's CDR3 is CASSWQNEQFF. CDR3 in DNA: TGTGCCAGCAGTTGGCAAAATGAGCAGTTCTTC.

This clonotype was counted ten times or more. An end of the junction differs from the germline gene, which may be a read error. The rearrangement joins TRBV5-6 to TRBJ2-5; D assignment may be TRBD1 or TRBD2 (7 bases each). Looked up from germline, CDR1 is SGHDT and CDR2 is YYEEEE. There are 16 residues in the CDR3. CDR3 loop: CASSLAGGGALETQYF. In nucleotides, the CDR3 is TGCGCCAGCAGCTTGGCAGGGGGGGGGGCGCTAGAGACCCAGTACTTC.

This clonotype was detected many times. DNA for the CDR3: TGTGCCAGCTCACCCAGGGCAGGGGGCCCAGATACGCAGTATTTT. Encoded protein: CASSPRAGGPDTQYF. This chain links TRBV18 with TRBJ2-3; 8 bases are shared with TRBD1. CDR1 and CDR2 (germline): KGHSH, LQKENI. The CDR3 totals 15 residues. V lost 3 bases, J lost 4 bases, and 6 bases stayed unmatched.

This clonotype was counted many times. V usage is TRBV20-1 and J usage is TRBJ1-2; possibly TRBD1 for D (6 bases). CDR3 length: 12 residues. Germline V lookup: CDR1 DFQATT, CDR2 SNEGSKA (reference sequence). The CDR3 is CSPTGYSDGYTF. CDR3 in DNA: TGCAGCCCGACAGGCTATTCCGATGGCTACACCTTC.

The chain has TRBV19 and TRBJ2-2; 9 nucleotides align to TRBD1. The germline CDR1 and CDR2 sequences are LNHDA and SQIVND (reference sequence). V lost 5 bases, J lost 3 bases, and 7 bases stayed unmatched. The CDR3 runs to 16 residues. For the CDR3, the DNA is TGTGCCAGTAGTGTGGGACAGGGAAGGCACACCGGGGAGCTGTTTTTT. It encodes CASSVGQGRHTGELFF.

This clonotype has more than one count but fewer than ten. CDR3 bases: TGTGCCAGCAGCTCCCGGCCCTTAGAAGAGACCCAGTACTTC. Translating gives CASSSRPLEETQYF. The V and J genes are TRBV7-9 and TRBJ2-5, with no clear D. Germline CDR1 SEHNR, CDR2 FQNEAQ (reference sequence). This CDR3 spans 14 amino acids. The V and J ends lost 4 bases and 3 bases respectively, with 12 bases between them.

This clonotype showed up many times. J is TRBJ1-1 and V is TRBV7-3; 8 nucleotides line up with TRBD1. V dropped 5 bases and J dropped 4; count of bases not matched to a gene: 3. This CDR3 is built from 13 residues. In germline, CDR1 is SGHTA, CDR2 FQGTGA. The CDR3 nucleotides read TGTGCCAGCAGCCCTGGACAGGGCACTGAAGCTTTCTTT. As protein: CASSPGQGTEAFF.

The sample holds many counts of this clonotype. The J gene is TRBJ1-5, the V gene TRBV18; tentatively, D is TRBD1 (6 bases). The CDR3 has 14 amino acids. The V gene's germline CDR1 is KGHSH and CDR2 LQKENI. V lost 6 bases to trimming and J lost 6 bases, with 15 bases between them. The CDR3 nucleotides are TGTGCCAGCTCGCAAGACAGGAGGGGTCAGCCCCAGCATTTT. It translates to CASSQDRRGQPQHF.

The gene calls are TRBV7-3 and TRBJ2-3; 11 nucleotides match TRBD2. The CDR3 length is 18 residues. CDR1 is SGHTA and CDR2 is FQGTGA in the germline V gene. Unmatched junction bases numbered 11, after V lost 1 base and J lost 5 bases. The CDR3: CASSLNGHSGGAIDTQYF. DNA for the CDR3: TGTGCCAGCAGCTTAAATGGCCATAGCGGGGGGGCTATAGATACGCAGTATTTT.

In its sample, this clonotype was seen many times. The V call is TRBV7-2, the J call TRBJ2-5, with D perhaps matching TRBD1 (6 bases). This CDR3 has 14 amino acids. The germline V gene has CDR1 SGHTA and CDR2 FQGNSA. With 1 base removed from V and 2 bases from J, the gap between germline ends came to 8 bases. This CDR3 reads CASSLEQGQETQYF. The CDR3, as DNA: TGTGCCAGCAGCTTAGAACAGGGACAAGAGACCCAGTACTTC.

As for this clonotype: A read error may explain this, as a much larger clone is one base away. This chain uses TRBV6-2 or TRBV6-3 with TRBJ2-5; D gene unclear. V was trimmed by 1 base and J by 11 bases, leaving 14 bases between them. The CDR3 consists of 13 residues. Germline V gene data show CDR1 as MNHEY and CDR2 as SVGEGT. The CDR3 loop reads CASSYFSDSEQYF. The CDR3 DNA reads TGTGCCAGCAGTTACTTTTCCGATTCTGAGCAGTACTTC.

A word on this clonotype: One base away lies a much larger clone, so this may be a sequencing read error. The chain joins TRBV28 to TRBJ2-3, with a tentative D call TRBD2 (6 bases). This CDR3 is built from 14 residues. Germline-derived CDR1 and CDR2 are MDHEN and SYDVKM. Trimming removed 7 bases from V and 0 bases from J, with 11 bases in between. This chain's CDR3 is CASKTGGSTDTQYF. CDR3 DNA: TGTGCCAGCAAAACCGGGGGTAGCACAGATACGCAGTATTTT.

This clonotype was picked up many times. The genes are TRBV19 and TRBJ2-2, with D uncertain. The CDR3 loop spans 13 amino acids. V was shortened by 6 bases and J by 10 bases, with 15 bases between the two germline ends. Germline assignment: CDR1 LNHDA and CDR2 SQIVND (reference sequence). The chain's CDR3 is CASRGHLYPELFF. CDR3 coding DNA: TGTGCCAGTAGAGGTCACCTCTATCCGGAGCTGTTTTTT.

This clonotype was picked up many times. The V gene is TRBV2, the J gene TRBJ2-7; 7 positions agree with TRBD1. After removal of 6 bases from V and 5 bases from J, the junction contained 7 bases not matched to a gene. The germline V gene has CDR1 SNHLY and CDR2 FYNNEI. The CDR3 is 13 residues long. The CDR3 region is CASRMTGSNEQYF. The CDR3 nucleotides are TGTGCCAGCAGAATGACAGGGTCGAACGAGCAGTACTTC. Using reference TRBV2 and TRBJ2-7 for the parts outside the CDR3, the full variable domain is EPEVTQTPSHQVTQMGQEVILRCVPISNHLYFYWYRQILGQKVEFLVSFYNNEISEKSEIFDDQFSVERPDGSNFTLKIRSTKLEDSAMYFCASRMTGSNEQYFGPGTRLTVT.

This clonotype has at least ten counts. This sequence joins TRBV12-3 or TRBV12-4 and TRBJ2-7; perhaps TRBD2 as D (5 bases). The V end was cut by 6 bases, the J end by 0 bases, with 12 bases between. This CDR3 is built from 14 residues. Written as DNA, the CDR3 is TGTGCCAGCAGGGTGGACTCCAGCTCCTACGAGCAGTACTTC. This sequence encodes CASRVDSSSYEQYF.

This clonotype was observed a handful of times. This sequence joins TRBV7-2 and TRBJ2-7; 12 nucleotides align to TRBD2. V trimming: 5 bases; J trimming: 6 bases; junction bases outside the gene matches: 5. The CDR3 spans 14 residues. Germline V CDR1 and CDR2: SGHTA, FQGNSA. The CDR3 DNA sequence: TGTGCCAGCAGCGAACTAGCGGGGGGCTCCGAGCAGTACTTC. This gives the protein CASSELAGGSEQYF.